This TCR beta chain was recovered during a study of identical twins. Whole-study findings and limits: Out-of-frame alpha sequences common to twins were enriched for low generation probability. For zero-insertion analyses, partial confounding could come from invariant MAIT and iNKT cells.

There were only healthy Caucasians among the donors. TCRdb fed the 5' RACE reads into MiXCR, producing one record per CDR3 protein. The sample yields around 1.7 million distinct CDR3 sequences, about 31% seen once. CDR3 size: 14 residues. The V gene end was trimmed by 0 bases and the J gene end by 8 bases; junction bases not matched to a gene: 7. Germline lookup yields CDR1 DFQATT and CDR2 SNEGSKA (reference sequence). The table lists this clonotype with a few counts. Antigen unknown. This chain links TRBV20-1 with TRBJ1-5, with 7 bases lining up with TRBD1. Sequenced sample: cord blood. This receptor was identified in a newborn girl in good health. The CDR3 DNA follows: TGCAGTGCTAGAGATGACAGGGAGAGGGAGCCCCAGCATTTT. It yields the protein CSARDDREREPQHF.